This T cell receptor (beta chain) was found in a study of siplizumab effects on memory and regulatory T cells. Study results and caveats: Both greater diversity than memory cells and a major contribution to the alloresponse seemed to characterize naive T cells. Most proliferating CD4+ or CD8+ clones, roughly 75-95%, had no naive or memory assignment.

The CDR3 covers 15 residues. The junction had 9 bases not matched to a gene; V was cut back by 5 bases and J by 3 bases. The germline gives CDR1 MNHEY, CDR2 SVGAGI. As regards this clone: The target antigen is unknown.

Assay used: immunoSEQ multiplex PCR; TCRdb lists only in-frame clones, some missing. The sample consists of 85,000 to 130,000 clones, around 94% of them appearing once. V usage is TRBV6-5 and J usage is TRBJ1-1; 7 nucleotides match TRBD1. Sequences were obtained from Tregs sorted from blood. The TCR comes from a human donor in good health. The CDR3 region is CASSHGTDEDTEAFF. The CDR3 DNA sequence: TGTGCCAGCAGTCACGGGACAGATGAGGACACTGAAGCTTTCTTT.